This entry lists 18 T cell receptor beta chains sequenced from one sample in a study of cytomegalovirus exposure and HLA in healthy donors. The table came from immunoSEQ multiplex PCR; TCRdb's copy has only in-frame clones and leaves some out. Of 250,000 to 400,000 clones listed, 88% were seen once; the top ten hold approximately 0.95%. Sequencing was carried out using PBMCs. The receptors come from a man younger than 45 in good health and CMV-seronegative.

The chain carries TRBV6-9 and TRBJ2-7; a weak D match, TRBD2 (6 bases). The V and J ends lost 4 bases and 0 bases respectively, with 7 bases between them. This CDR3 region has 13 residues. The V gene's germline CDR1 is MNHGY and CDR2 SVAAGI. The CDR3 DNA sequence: TGTGCCAGCAGTTTCGGGAGCTCCTACGAGCAGTACTTC. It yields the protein CASSFGSSYEQYF.

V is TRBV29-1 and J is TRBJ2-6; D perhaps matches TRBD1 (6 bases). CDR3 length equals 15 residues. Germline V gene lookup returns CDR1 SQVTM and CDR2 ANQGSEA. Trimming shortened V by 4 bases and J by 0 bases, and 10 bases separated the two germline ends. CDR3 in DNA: TGCAGCGTTGGGACAGTTTACTCTGGGGCCAACGTCCTGACTTTC. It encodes CSVGTVYSGANVLTF. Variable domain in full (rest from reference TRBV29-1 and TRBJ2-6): SAVISQKPSRDICQRGTSLTIQCQVDSQVTMMFWYRQQPGQSLTLIATANQGSEATYESGFVIDKFPISRPNLTFSTLTVSNMSPEDSSIYLCSVGTVYSGANVLTFGAGSRLTVL.

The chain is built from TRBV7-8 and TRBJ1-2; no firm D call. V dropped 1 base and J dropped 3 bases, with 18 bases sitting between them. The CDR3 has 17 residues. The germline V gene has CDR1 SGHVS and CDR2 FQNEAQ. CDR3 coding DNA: TGTGCCAGCAGCTTAGAAAGTTTGGGAGCAAGGCACTATGGCTACACCTTC. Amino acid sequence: CASSLESLGARHYGYTF.

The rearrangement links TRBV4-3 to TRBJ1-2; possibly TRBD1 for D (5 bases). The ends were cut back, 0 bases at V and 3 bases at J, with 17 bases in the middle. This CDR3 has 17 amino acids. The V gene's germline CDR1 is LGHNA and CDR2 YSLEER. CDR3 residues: CASSQDAQGRIYYGYTF. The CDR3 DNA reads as TGCGCCAGCAGCCAAGATGCCCAGGGCAGGATATACTATGGCTACACCTTC.

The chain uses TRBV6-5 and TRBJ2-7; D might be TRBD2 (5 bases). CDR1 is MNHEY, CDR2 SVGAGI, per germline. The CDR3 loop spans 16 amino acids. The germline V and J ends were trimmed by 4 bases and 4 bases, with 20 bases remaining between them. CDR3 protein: CASSFWPRSREYEQYF. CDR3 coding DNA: TGTGCCAGCAGTTTCTGGCCCAGATCGAGGGAGTACGAGCAGTACTTC.

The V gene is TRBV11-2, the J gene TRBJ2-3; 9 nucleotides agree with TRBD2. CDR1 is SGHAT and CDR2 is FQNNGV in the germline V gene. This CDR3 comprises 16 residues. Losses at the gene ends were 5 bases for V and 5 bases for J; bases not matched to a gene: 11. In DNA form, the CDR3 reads TGTGCCAGCAGCCCTGTTGCTAGCGGGGACGTAGATACGCAGTATTTT. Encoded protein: CASSPVASGDVDTQYF.

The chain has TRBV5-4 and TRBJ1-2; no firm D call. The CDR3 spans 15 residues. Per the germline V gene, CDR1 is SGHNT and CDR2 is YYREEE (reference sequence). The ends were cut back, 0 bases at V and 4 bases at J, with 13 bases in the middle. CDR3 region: CASSLAEQARYGYTF. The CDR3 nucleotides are TGTGCCAGCAGCTTGGCCGAGCAGGCCCGCTATGGCTACACCTTC.

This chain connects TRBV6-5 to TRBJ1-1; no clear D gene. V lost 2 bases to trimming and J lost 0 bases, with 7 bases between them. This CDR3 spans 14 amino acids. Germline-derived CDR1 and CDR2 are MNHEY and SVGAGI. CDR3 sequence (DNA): TGTGCCAGCAGTTACGAGACACTGAACACTGAAGCTTTCTTT. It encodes CASSYETLNTEAFF.

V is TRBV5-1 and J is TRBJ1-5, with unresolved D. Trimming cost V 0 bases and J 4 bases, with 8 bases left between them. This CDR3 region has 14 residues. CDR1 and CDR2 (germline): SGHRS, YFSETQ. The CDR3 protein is CASSLDSQNQPQHF. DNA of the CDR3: TGCGCCAGCAGCTTGGACAGCCAAAATCAGCCCCAGCATTTT.

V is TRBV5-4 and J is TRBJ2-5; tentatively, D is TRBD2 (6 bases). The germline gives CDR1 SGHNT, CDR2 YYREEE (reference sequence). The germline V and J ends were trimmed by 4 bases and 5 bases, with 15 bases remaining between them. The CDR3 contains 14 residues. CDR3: CASSPPGVRETQYF. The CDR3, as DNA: TGTGCCAGCAGCCCACCGGGGGTGCGGGAGACCCAGTACTTC.

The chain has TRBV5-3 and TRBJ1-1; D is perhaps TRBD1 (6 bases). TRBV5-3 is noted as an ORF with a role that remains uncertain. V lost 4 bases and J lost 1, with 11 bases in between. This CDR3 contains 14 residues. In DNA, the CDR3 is TGTGCCAGAAGCGCGGACAGAAGGAACACTGAAGCTTTCTTT. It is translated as CARSADRRNTEAFF.

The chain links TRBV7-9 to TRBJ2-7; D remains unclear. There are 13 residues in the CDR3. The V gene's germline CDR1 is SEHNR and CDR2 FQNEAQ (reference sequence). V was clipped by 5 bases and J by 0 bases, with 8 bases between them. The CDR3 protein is CASSPSTSYEQYF. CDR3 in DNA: TGTGCCAGCAGCCCCAGTACCTCCTACGAGCAGTACTTC.

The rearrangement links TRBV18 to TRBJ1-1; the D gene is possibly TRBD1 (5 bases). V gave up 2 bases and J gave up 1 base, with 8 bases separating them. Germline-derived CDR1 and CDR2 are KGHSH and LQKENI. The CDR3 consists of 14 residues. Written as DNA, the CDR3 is TGTGCCAGCTCACCAAATACAGGGAACACTGAAGCTTTCTTT. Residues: CASSPNTGNTEAFF. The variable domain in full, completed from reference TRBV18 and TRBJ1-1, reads NAGVMQNPRHLVRRRGQEARLRCSPMKGHSHVYWYRQLPEEGLKFMVYLQKENIIDESGMPKERFSAEFPKEGPSILRIQQVVRGDSAAYFCASSPNTGNTEAFFGQGTRLTVV.

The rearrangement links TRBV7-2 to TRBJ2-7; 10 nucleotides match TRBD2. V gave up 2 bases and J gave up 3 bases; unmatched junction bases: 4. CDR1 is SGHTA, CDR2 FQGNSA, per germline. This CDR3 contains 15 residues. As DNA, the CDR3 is TGTGCCAGCAGCTTACAGCGGGGGGGTCACTACGAGCAGTACTTC. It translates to CASSLQRGGHYEQYF.

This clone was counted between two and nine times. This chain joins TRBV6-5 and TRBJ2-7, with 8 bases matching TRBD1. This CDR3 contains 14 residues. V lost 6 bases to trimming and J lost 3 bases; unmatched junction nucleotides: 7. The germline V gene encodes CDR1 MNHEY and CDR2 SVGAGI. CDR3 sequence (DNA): TGTGCCAGCAGCCGACAGGGGTCGTACTACGAGCAGTACTTC. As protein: CASSRQGSYYEQYF.

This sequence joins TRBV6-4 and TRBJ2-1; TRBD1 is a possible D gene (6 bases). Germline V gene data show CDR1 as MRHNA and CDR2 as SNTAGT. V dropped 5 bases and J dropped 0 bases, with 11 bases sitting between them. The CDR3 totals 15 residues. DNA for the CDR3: TGTGCCAGCAGTTTGGACAGCAGCTCCTACAATGAGCAGTTCTTC. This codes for CASSLDSSSYNEQFF.

The CDR3: CASSQDYWTGSYEQYF. DNA for the CDR3: TGTGCCAGCAGCCAAGACTACTGGACAGGCTCCTACGAGCAGTACTTC. The genes are TRBV4-2 and TRBJ2-7, with TRBD1 matching over 7 bases. V lost 0 bases to trimming and J lost 0 bases; unmatched junction nucleotides: 5. The germline gives CDR1 LGHNA, CDR2 YNFKEQ. The CDR3 extends over 16 amino acids.

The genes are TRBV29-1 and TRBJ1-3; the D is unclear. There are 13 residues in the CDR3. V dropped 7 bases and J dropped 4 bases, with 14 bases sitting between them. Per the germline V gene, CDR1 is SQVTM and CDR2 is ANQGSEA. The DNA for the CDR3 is TGCAGCGCTTACAGTGATCCGGGAAACACCATATATTTT. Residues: CSAYSDPGNTIYF. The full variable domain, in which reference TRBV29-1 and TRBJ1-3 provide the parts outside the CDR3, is SAVISQKPSRDICQRGTSLTIQCQVDSQVTMMFWYRQQPGQSLTLIATANQGSEATYESGFVIDKFPISRPNLTFSTLTVSNMSPEDSSIYLCSAYSDPGNTIYFGEGSWLTVV.